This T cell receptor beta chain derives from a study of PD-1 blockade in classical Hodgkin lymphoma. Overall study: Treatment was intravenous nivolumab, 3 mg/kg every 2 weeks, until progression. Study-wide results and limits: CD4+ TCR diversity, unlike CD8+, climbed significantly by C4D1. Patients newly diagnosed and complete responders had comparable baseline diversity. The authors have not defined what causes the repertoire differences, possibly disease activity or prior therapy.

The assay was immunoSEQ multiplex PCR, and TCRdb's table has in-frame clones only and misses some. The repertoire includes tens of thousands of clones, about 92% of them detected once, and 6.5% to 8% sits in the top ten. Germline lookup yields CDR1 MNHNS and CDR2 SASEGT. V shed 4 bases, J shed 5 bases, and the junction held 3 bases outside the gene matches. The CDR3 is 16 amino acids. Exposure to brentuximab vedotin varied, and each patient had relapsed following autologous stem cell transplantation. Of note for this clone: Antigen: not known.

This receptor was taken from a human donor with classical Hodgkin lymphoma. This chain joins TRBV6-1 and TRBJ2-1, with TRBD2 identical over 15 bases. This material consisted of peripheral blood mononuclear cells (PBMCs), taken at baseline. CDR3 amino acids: CASSGTSGGVDNEQFF. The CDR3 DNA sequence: TGTGCCAGCAGTGGGACTAGCGGGGGGGTGGACAATGAGCAGTTCTTC.